Listed here are 19 T cell receptor beta chains from one sample, sequenced in a study of TIL therapy for anti-PD-1-resistant metastatic lung cancer. Time point given: pre-treatment sample, taken before nivolumab and TIL therapy. This was the immunoSEQ v3 assay. The table came from immunoSEQ multiplex PCR; TCRdb's copy has only in-frame clones and leaves some out. The sample records about 32,000 clones, about 70% being singletons. The sequencing used blood, collected at baseline. The receptors come from a woman between 30 and 80 years old with non-small cell lung cancer.

The V call is TRBV20-1, the J call TRBJ2-5; D remains unclear. The DNA matches TRBJ2-7 better at its end, which makes the J call doubtful. In germline, CDR1 is DFQATT, CDR2 SNEGSKA (reference sequence). This CDR3 contains 11 residues. The CDR3 is CSARSTYEQYF. The CDR3 nucleotides are TGCAGTGCTAGAAGTACCTACGAGCAGTACTTC.

This sequence joins TRBV18 and TRBJ1-1; 11 bases are shared with TRBD1. V dropped 1 base and J dropped 6; count of bases not matched to a gene: 4. CDR3 length equals 15 residues. CDR1 and CDR2 from the germline V gene are KGHSH and LQKENI. For the CDR3, the DNA is TGTGCCAGCTCACCACTAAGGACAGGGGGCGCTGAAGCTTTCTTT. It codes for CASSPLRTGGAEAFF.

The chain combines TRBV19 with TRBJ2-2; D uncertain. The V end was cut by 9 bases, the J end by 2 bases, with 4 bases between. There are 11 residues in the CDR3. Germline CDR1 LNHDA, CDR2 SQIVND (reference sequence). The CDR3 spells CASGNTGELFF. In DNA, the CDR3 is TGTGCCAGCGGAAACACCGGGGAGCTGTTTTTT.

J is TRBJ1-1 and V is TRBV6-6, with D perhaps TRBD1 (6 bases). Germline V gene data show CDR1 as MNHNY and CDR2 as SVGAGI (reference sequence). V lost 5 bases to trimming and J lost 4 bases, with 14 bases between them. The CDR3 loop spans 14 amino acids. As DNA, the CDR3 is TGTGCCAGCAGTGATTGGGGGGCCGCCACTGAAGCTTTCTTT. Its translation is CASSDWGAATEAFF.

The rearrangement links TRBV7-8 to TRBJ2-3, with 7 bases fitting TRBD2. Germline assignment: CDR1 SGHVS and CDR2 FQNEAQ. The CDR3 has 15 residues. Germline trimming cut 5 bases from V and 0 bases from J; bases unmatched to any gene: 5. The DNA for the CDR3 is TGTGCCAGCAGCAAACTAGCGTCTAGCACAGATACGCAGTATTTT. This encodes CASSKLASSTDTQYF.

The rearrangement links TRBV6-5 to TRBJ2-1; no clear D. Trimming shortened V by 7 bases and J by 8 bases, and 15 bases separated the two germline ends. CDR3 length: 13 amino acids. The germline gives CDR1 MNHEY, CDR2 SVGAGI. The CDR3 DNA sequence: TGTGCCAGCACCCCTAGTGAACGCGATGAGCAGTTCTTC. It encodes CASTPSERDEQFF.

The table lists this clone with a few counts. The chain links TRBV2 to TRBJ1-1; D might be TRBD1 (6 bases). Trimming took off 5 bases at V and 7 bases at J, with 14 bases between the two ends. The CDR3 length is 13 residues. Germline V gene sequence: CDR1 SNHLY, CDR2 FYNNEI. As DNA, the CDR3 is TGTGCCAGCAGTCTACACAGGGACCTTGAAGCTTTCTTT. Protein product: CASSLHRDLEAFF.

This clone was seen just once. J is TRBJ2-1 and V is TRBV7-6; 11 positions match TRBD2. The V gene end was trimmed by 5 bases and the J gene end by 5 bases; junction bases not matched to a gene: 5. This CDR3 has 15 amino acids. Germline V gene sequence: CDR1 SGHVS, CDR2 FNYEAQ. The CDR3, as DNA: TGTGCCAGCAGCCTCGGGGGACTAGCGGACAATGAGCAGTTCTTC. Translating it yields CASSLGGLADNEQFF.

The chain joins TRBV6-1 to TRBJ1-3; D not resolved. Germline CDR1 and CDR2: MNHNS and SASEGT. This CDR3 region has 17 residues. With 1 base removed from V and 4 bases from J, the gap between germline ends came to 17 bases. The DNA for the CDR3 is TGTGCCAGCAGTGAAGACCCCTTTCTATCGCCCGGAAACACCATATATTTT. It is translated as CASSEDPFLSPGNTIYF.

The rearrangement links TRBV18 to TRBJ2-7; D may be TRBD2 (6 bases). The V gene lost 5 bases and the J gene lost 1 base, with 9 bases spanning the gap. Germline V gives CDR1 KGHSH, CDR2 LQKENI. CDR3 length: 13 amino acids. This CDR3 is CASSAGLSYEQYF. The CDR3 bases are TGTGCCAGCTCAGCGGGATTATCCTACGAGCAGTACTTC. Together with reference TRBV18 and TRBJ2-7, the CDR3 gives the full variable domain: NAGVMQNPRHLVRRRGQEARLRCSPMKGHSHVYWYRQLPEEGLKFMVYLQKENIIDESGMPKERFSAEFPKEGPSILRIQQVVRGDSAAYFCASSAGLSYEQYFGPGTRLTVT.

The chain couples TRBV10-3 to TRBJ2-2; D is possibly TRBD2 (6 bases). This CDR3 spans 13 amino acids. Per germline, CDR1 ENHRY and CDR2 SYGVKD. The ends were cut back, 6 bases at V and 4 bases at J, with 9 bases in the middle. CDR3 DNA: TGTGCCATCAGGCCGGGACTCACCGGGGAGCTGTTTTTT. Protein: CAIRPGLTGELFF.

The rearrangement links TRBV7-2 to TRBJ2-5; 10 nucleotides line up with TRBD2. The CDR3 consists of 16 residues. Per germline, CDR1 SGHTA and CDR2 FQGNSA. V lost 1 base and J lost 4; bases outside the gene matches: 6. In DNA, the CDR3 is TGTGCCAGCAGCTTAGGTCTAGCGGGAGTTTTAGAGACCCAGTACTTC. Protein product: CASSLGLAGVLETQYF. Looking up the rest from reference TRBV7-2 and TRBJ2-5 gives the full variable domain: GAGVSQSPSNKVTEKGKDVELRCDPISGHTALYWYRQSLGQGLEFLIYFQGNSAPDKSGLPSDRFSAERTGGSVSTLTIQRTQQEDSAVYLCASSLGLAGVLETQYFGPGTRLLVL.

The chain has TRBV11-3 and TRBJ2-2, with 7 nucleotides matching TRBD1. V trimming: 4 bases; J trimming: 5 bases; junction bases outside the gene matches: 1. CDR1 and CDR2 (germline): SGHNT, YENEEA. The CDR3 runs 13 residues. In DNA form, the CDR3 reads TGTGCCAGCAGCTCACAGGGGACCGGGGAGCTGTTTTTT. Amino acid sequence: CASSSQGTGELFF.

The chain recombines TRBV6-5 with TRBJ1-1, with a tentative D call TRBD1 (5 bases). The CDR3 has 12 amino acids. Per the germline V gene, CDR1 is MNHEY and CDR2 is SVGAGI. Trimming removed 8 bases at V and 8 bases at J, with 15 bases between. This CDR3 is CASALTGGEAFF. CDR3 DNA sequence: TGTGCCAGCGCCCTTACCGGGGGAGAAGCTTTCTTT.

The V call is TRBV28, the J call TRBJ2-2; possible D gene TRBD1, 5 bases. The CDR3 is 21 residues long. V was pared by 2 bases and J by 1 base, with 26 bases between. Germline V CDR1 and CDR2: MDHEN, SYDVKM. The CDR3, as DNA: TGTGCCAGCAGTTTACGATACTCCCTCCGACAGACCTTGAAGAACACCGGGGAGCTGTTTTTT. This gives the protein CASSLRYSLRQTLKNTGELFF.

The chain links TRBV7-2 to TRBJ2-1; the match to TRBD2 covers 11 bases. CDR3 length: 16 residues. Germline CDR1 is SGHTA and CDR2 is FQGNSA. V lost 1 base, J lost 6 bases, and 5 bases stayed unmatched. CDR3 loop: CASSLVGTSGSNEQFF. The CDR3 bases are TGTGCCAGCAGCTTAGTCGGGACTAGCGGATCCAATGAGCAGTTCTTC.

The V call is TRBV4-2, the J call TRBJ2-7; 8 bases line up with TRBD2. The CDR3 runs 16 residues. Germline CDR1 is LGHNA and CDR2 is YNFKEQ. Trimming took 0 bases from V and 6 from J; bases not matched to a gene: 10. The CDR3 DNA is TGTGCCAGCAGCCAAGATTCAACGGGAGGGAAAATCGAGCAGTACTTC. Translating it yields CASSQDSTGGKIEQYF.

V usage is TRBV21-1 and J usage is TRBJ2-7; the table's D gene call, TRBD1, was not cross checked with the DNA. TRBV21-1 represents a pseudogene. The CDR3 spans 14 residues. The CDR3 region has the DNA TGTGCCAGCAGCAAGGACAGGGTACCCTACGAGCAGTACTTC. It yields the protein CASSKDRVPYEQYF.

This clone has a handful of counts. This chain joins TRBV4-1 and TRBJ1-4, with 10 nucleotides matching TRBD1. The trim removed 6 bases at V and 6 bases at J, leaving 4 bases unmatched. This CDR3 comprises 14 residues. The germline V gene has CDR1 MGHRA and CDR2 YSYEKL. CDR3 region: CASRDRGGDEKLFF. The DNA for the CDR3 is TGCGCCAGCAGGGACAGGGGGGGCGATGAAAAACTGTTTTTT.